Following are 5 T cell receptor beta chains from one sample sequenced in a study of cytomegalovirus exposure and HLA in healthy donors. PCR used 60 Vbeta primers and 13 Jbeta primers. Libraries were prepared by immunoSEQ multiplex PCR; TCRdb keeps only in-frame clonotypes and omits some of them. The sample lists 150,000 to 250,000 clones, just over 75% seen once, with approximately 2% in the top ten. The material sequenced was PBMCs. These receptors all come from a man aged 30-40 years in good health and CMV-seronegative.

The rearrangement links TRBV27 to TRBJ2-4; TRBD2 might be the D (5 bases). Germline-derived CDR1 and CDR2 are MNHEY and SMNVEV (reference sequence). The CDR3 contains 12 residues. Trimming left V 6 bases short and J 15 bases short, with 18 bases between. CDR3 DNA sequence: TGTGCCAGCAGAGGTGGCGGGTCGACCCTGTACTTC. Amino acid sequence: CASRGGGSTLYF.

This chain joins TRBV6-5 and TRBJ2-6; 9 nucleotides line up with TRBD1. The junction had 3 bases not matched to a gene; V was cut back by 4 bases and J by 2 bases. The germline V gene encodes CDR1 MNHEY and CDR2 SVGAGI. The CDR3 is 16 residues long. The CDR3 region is CASSLTGGAGANVLTF. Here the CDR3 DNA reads TGTGCCAGCAGTTTAACAGGGGGCGCTGGGGCCAACGTCCTGACTTTC.

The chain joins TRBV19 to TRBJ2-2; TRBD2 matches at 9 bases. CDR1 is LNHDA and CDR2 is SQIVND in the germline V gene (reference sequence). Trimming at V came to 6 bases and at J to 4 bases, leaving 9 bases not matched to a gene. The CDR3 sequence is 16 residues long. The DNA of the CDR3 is TGTGCCAGTAGGGTAGCGGGAGTAGTTTCCACCGGGGAGCTGTTTTTT. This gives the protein CASRVAGVVSTGELFF.

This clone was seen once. CDR3 DNA: TGCGCCAGCAGCAGGGGGGGAGGGAAAAGCGAGCAGTACTTC. Residues: CASSRGGGKSEQYF. The chain joins TRBV5-1 to TRBJ2-7; D may be TRBD2 (7 bases). The V end lost 4 bases, the J end lost 6 bases, and 17 bases lay between the germline ends. The CDR3 extends over 14 amino acids. The V gene's germline CDR1 is SGHRS and CDR2 YFSETQ.

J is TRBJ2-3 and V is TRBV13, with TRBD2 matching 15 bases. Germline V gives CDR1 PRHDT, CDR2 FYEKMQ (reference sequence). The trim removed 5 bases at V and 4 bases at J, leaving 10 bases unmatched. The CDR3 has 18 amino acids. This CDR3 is CASSMTPGLAGGADTQYF. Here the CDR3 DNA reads TGTGCCAGCAGCATGACTCCGGGACTAGCGGGAGGAGCAGATACGCAGTATTTT.